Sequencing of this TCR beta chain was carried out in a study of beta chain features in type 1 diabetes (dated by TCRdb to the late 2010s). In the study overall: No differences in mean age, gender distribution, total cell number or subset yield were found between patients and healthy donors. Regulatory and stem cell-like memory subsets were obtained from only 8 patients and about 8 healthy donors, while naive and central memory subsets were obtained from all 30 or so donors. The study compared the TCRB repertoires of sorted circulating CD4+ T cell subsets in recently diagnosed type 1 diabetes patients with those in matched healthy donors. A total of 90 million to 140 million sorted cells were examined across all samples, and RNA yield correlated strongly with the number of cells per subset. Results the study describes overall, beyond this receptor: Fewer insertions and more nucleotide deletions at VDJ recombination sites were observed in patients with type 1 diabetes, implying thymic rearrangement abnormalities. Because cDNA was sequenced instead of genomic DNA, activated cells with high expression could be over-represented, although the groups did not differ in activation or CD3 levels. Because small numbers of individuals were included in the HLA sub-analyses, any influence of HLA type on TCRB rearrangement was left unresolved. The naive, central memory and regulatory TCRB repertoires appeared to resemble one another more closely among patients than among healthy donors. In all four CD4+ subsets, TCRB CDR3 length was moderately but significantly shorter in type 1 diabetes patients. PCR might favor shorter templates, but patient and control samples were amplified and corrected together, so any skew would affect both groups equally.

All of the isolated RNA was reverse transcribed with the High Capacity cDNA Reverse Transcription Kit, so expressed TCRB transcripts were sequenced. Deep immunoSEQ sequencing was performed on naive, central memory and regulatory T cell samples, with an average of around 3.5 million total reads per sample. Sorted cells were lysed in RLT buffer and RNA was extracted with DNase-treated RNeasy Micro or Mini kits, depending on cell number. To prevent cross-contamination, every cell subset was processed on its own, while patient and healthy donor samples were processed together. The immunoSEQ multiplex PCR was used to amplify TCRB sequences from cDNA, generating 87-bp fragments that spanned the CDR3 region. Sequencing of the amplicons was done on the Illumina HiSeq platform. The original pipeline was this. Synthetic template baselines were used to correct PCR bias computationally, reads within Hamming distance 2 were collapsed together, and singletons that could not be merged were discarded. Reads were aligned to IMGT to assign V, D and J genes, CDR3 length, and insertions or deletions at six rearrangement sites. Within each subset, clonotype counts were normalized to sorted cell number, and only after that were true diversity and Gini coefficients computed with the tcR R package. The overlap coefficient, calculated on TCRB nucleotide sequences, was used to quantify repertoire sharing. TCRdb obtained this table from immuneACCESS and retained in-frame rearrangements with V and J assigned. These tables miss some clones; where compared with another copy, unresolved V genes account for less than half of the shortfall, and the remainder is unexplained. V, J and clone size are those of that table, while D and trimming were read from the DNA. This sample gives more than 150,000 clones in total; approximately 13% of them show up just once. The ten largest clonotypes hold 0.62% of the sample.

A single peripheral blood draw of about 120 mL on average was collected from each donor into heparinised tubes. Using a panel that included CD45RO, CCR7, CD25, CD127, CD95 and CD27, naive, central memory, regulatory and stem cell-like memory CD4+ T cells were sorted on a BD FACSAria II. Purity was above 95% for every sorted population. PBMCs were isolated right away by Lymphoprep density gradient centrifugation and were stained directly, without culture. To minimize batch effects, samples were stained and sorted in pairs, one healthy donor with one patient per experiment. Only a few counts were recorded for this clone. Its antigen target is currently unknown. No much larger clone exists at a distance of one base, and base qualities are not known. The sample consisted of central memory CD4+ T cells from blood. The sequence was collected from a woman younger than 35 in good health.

CDR3 protein: CATGTSGSDEQFF. The base sequence is TGTGCCACCGGGACTAGCGGGAGCGATGAGCAGTTCTTC. The chain is assembled from TRBV10-3 and TRBJ2-1, with 14 junctional bases fitting TRBD2. Looking up the germline V gene yields CDR1 ENHRY and CDR2 SYGVKD. CDR3 length: 13 amino acids, cysteine to phenylalanine. The kept DNA is CDR3 alone, 39 bases in frame from the first base. V trim: 10 bases; J trim: 8 bases; unmatched bases: 4.